This is a list of T cell receptor beta chains from one sample in a study of cytomegalovirus exposure and HLA in healthy donors. Clones were sequenced by immunoSEQ multiplex PCR, and TCRdb holds only the in-frame ones, with some missing. The repertoire has some 98,000 clones, more than 75% of them found once; the top ten carry about a tenth. The sequenced sample was PBMCs. These receptors all stem from a human donor in good health. Each CDR3 is given with its conserved first and last residue. The D gene is left open where the match is weak. Not every row has a clone size; where given, it reads once, few, many or a size class.

CDR3aa | CDR3nt | j_gene | v_gene | abundance | d_gene
CASSLGHSTDTQYF | TGCGCCAGCAGCTTAGGACATTCTACAGATACGCAGTATTTT | TRBJ2-3 | TRBV5-1 | once | -
CASSKGGQRELQYF | TGTGCCAGCAGTAAAGGGGGACAGCGAGAGCTCCAGTACTTC | TRBJ2-7 | TRBV28 | once | TRBD1
CASSLAGQAETQYF | TGCGCCAGCAGCTTGGCCGGACAGGCCGAGACCCAGTACTTC | TRBJ2-5 | TRBV5-1 | - | TRBD1
CASRRQGAAEAFF | TGTGCCAGCAGGAGACAGGGGGCCGCTGAAGCTTTCTTT | TRBJ1-1 | TRBV6-5 | - | TRBD1
CASSLRLGPNEQFF | TGTGCCAGCAGCTTACGGCTGGGGCCAAATGAGCAGTTCTTC | TRBJ2-1 | TRBV11-2 | - | -
CASQLAGRANVLTF | TGTGCCAGCCAACTAGCGGGGCGGGCCAACGTCCTGACTTTC | TRBJ2-6 | TRBV25-1 | - | TRBD2
CASSPQRGSTDTQYF | TGTGCCAGCAGTCCTCAGCGGGGGAGCACAGATACGCAGTATTTT | TRBJ2-3 | TRBV6-1 | - | TRBD2
CASSVVGVSTDTQYF | TGTGCCAGCAGCGTAGTGGGCGTTAGCACAGATACGCAGTATTTT | TRBJ2-3 | TRBV9 | - | -
CASRVGQEDNQPQHF | TGTGCCAGCAGGGTAGGACAGGAAGACAATCAGCCCCAGCATTTT | TRBJ1-5 | TRBV2 | once | TRBD1
CASSSRTVVEQYF | TGTGCCAGCAGCTCACGGACAGTGGTCGAGCAGTACTTC | TRBJ2-7 | TRBV7-8 | - | -
CASSLSPGQPNEKLFF | TGTGCCAGCAGTTTATCCCCGGGACAGCCTAATGAAAAACTGTTTTTT | TRBJ1-4 | TRBV27 | - | TRBD1
CASMTRAGGYQETQYF | TGTGCCAGCATGACTCGAGCGGGGGGCTATCAAGAGACCCAGTACTTC | TRBJ2-5 | TRBV7-9 | - | TRBD2
CASSLRPTREDEQYF | TGTGCCAGCAGCCTCCGTCCGACGCGGGAGGACGAGCAGTACTTC | TRBJ2-7 | TRBV14 | - | TRBD2
CASSLGQGLLYEQYF | TGTGCCAGCAGCTTAGGCCAGGGGCTACTCTACGAGCAGTACTTC | TRBJ2-7 | TRBV7-6 | - | -
CASSLMGLVRNEQFF | TGTGCCAGCAGCTTGATGGGACTAGTTAGGAATGAGCAGTTCTTC | TRBJ2-1 | TRBV5-4 | - | TRBD2
CASSLVQTGTEAFF | TGCGCCAGCAGCTTGGTCCAGACGGGCACTGAAGCTTTCTTT | TRBJ1-1 | TRBV5-1 | - | -
CASSLSRAEEKLFF | TGTGCCAGCAGCTTAAGCAGGGCGGAGGAAAAACTGTTTTTT | TRBJ1-4 | TRBV11-2 | - | -
CASSQDRQGIWEQFF | TGCGCCAGCAGCCAAGATCGCCAGGGGATATGGGAGCAGTTCTTC | TRBJ2-1 | TRBV4-1 | - | -
CASSYGWGDAYNEQFF | TGTGCCAGCAGTTACGGATGGGGGGATGCCTACAATGAGCAGTTCTTC | TRBJ2-1 | TRBV6-5 | - | -
CASSLYLAAFYEQYF | TGTGCCAGCAGTTTATATCTGGCCGCTTTCTACGAGCAGTACTTC | TRBJ2-7 | TRBV28 | once | -
CASSILGHPNQPQHF | TGTGCCAGTAGTATCCTCGGACACCCAAATCAGCCCCAGCATTTT | TRBJ1-5 | TRBV19 | - | -
CASSATTGTGNGYTF | TGTGCCAGCAGTGCTACTACCGGGACAGGGAATGGCTACACCTTC | TRBJ1-2 | TRBV25-1 | - | TRBD1
CARGTGGDTQYF | TGTGCCAGAGGGACTGGGGGAGATACGCAGTATTTT | TRBJ2-3 | TRBV2 | - | -
CACNSGAYTQYF | TGTGCCTGCAATAGCGGAGCCTATACGCAGTATTTT | TRBJ2-3 | TRBV30 | - | -
CASSSRGRANTEAFF | TGTGCCAGCAGCTCCCGAGGGCGAGCGAACACTGAAGCTTTCTTT | TRBJ1-1 | TRBV7-8 | few | -
CASSPRTAAGSEQYF | TGTGCCAGCAGTCCCCGGACCGCGGCGGGCTCCGAGCAGTACTTC | TRBJ2-7 | TRBV6-1 | - | -
CASTYPGQSGYTF | TGTGCCAGCACTTATCCCGGACAGTCTGGCTACACCTTC | TRBJ1-2 | TRBV11-3 | - | -
CASSSKTSGSNEQFF | TGTGCCAGCAGCTCGAAGACTAGCGGGAGTAATGAGCAGTTCTTC | TRBJ2-1 | TRBV11-2 | - | TRBD2
CAGATSGGGETQYF | TGTGCCGGGGCAACTAGCGGGGGAGGAGAGACCCAGTACTTC | TRBJ2-5 | TRBV28 | - | TRBD2
CASSQDVTANYGYTF | TGCGCCAGCAGCCAAGATGTAACAGCTAACTATGGCTACACCTTC | TRBJ1-2 | TRBV4-1 | - | -